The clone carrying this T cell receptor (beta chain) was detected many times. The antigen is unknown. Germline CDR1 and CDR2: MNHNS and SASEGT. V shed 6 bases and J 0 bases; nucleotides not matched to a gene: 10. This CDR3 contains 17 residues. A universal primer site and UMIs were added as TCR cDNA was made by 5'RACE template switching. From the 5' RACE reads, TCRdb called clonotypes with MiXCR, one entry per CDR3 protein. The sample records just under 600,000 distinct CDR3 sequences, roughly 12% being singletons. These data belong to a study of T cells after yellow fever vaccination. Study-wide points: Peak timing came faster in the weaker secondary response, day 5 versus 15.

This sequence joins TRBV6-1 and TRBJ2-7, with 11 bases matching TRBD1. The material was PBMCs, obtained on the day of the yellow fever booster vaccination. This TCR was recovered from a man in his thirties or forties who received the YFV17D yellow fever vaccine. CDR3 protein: CASRAGQGGFSSYEQYF. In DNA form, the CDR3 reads TGTGCCAGCAGGGCGGGACAGGGGGGATTCAGCTCCTACGAGCAGTACTTC.